The present entry profiles one T cell receptor beta chain with its context. Its antigen is undetermined. This CDR3 contains 15 residues. The germline V and J ends were trimmed by 5 bases and 2 bases, with 15 bases remaining between them. Germline values: CDR1 SGHTA, CDR2 FQGNSA. One entry per CDR3 protein, called by TCRdb with MiXCR from the 5' RACE reads. The sample lists fewer than 800,000 distinct CDR3 sequences, 7.1% seen once, with approximately 1.5% in the top ten. The sample comes from a study of identical twins. Study-level points and caveats: The study found that models underestimated out-of-frame TCR alpha sharing in monozygotic twins.

This sample was also put to use in a study of yellow fever vaccine responses in identical twins.

What was sequenced was PBMCs. The V and J genes are TRBV7-2 and TRBJ1-2; D possibly corresponds to TRBD1 (6 bases). The origin of this receptor is a woman under 30 in good health. The CDR3 DNA reads TGTGCCAGCAGCGTAGGACAAAGGGGGAACTATGGCTACACCTTC. The encoded protein is CASSVGQRGNYGYTF.